Each of the 13 T cell receptor beta chains below was sequenced from the same sample in a study of T cell repertoires in cytomegalovirus infection (dated by TCRdb to the late 2010s). Sequencing took place on an Illumina HiSeq 1500. TCRdb handled the public reads itself, with Q25 trimming in fastp and clone calling in MiXCR, and kept productive beta chains. Here each entry gathers all rows of one CDR3 protein and keeps the most common genes and DNA. Across this sample there are 680,000 or so distinct CDR3 sequences, with 35% to 45% seen only once. In total, the top ten clones hold 2.5% to 3.5% of the sample. Sequenced sample: PBMCs. The receptors stem from a human donor in good health (CMV status not recorded). Some clones in this sample may be carry-over from other donors' samples.

Of note for this clonotype: This may arise from a read error, as a much more abundant clone is one base away. V gene TRBV7-2 combines with J gene TRBJ1-3; the D is unclear. CDR1 and CDR2 (germline): SGHTA, FQGNSA. V lost 1 base, J lost 5 bases, and 15 bases lay in between. CDR3 size: 16 residues. The CDR3 here is CASSLDLLCSRNTIYF. DNA for the CDR3: TGTGCCAGCAGCTTAGATCTCCTGTGCAGCCGAAACACCATATATTTT.

This clonotype was seen many times. This sequence joins TRBV7-2 and TRBJ2-5; possible D gene TRBD2, 5 bases. The CDR3 sequence is 14 residues long. Trimming cost V 5 bases and J 4 bases, with 14 bases left between them. CDR1 SGHTA and CDR2 FQGNSA come from the germline V gene. The CDR3 loop reads CASSLLGRPETQYF. CDR3 bases: TGTGCCAGCAGCCTACTAGGCCGACCAGAGACCCAGTACTTC.

On this clonotype itself: Given a much more abundant clone one base away, this may be a read error. The chain has TRBV7-2 and TRBJ1-5; 7 bases are a match to TRBD1. The CDR3 consists of 16 residues. The V gene's germline CDR1 is SGHTA and CDR2 FQGNSA. The CDR3 DNA reads TGTGCCAGCAGTTCCACAGGGGTTTATAGCAATCCGCCCCAGCATTTT. It specifies CASSSTGVYSNPPQHF.

The chain uses TRBV28 and TRBJ2-1; 10 nucleotides align to TRBD2. Germline CDR1 reads MDHEN; CDR2 reads SYDVKM. V shed 7 bases, J shed 8 bases, and the junction held 14 bases outside the gene matches. The CDR3 has 16 residues. The CDR3 loop is CASTFMLAGVWDEQFF. Written as DNA, the CDR3 is TGTGCCAGCACCTTCATGCTAGCGGGAGTTTGGGATGAGCAGTTCTTC.

This clonotype was counted between two and nine times. The CDR3 DNA sequence: TGCAGTGCTAGAGACAGGGGGGGAAAACAGCCCCAGCATTTT. It codes for CSARDRGGKQPQHF. The J gene is TRBJ1-5, the V gene TRBV20-1; TRBD1 agrees at 7 bases. Looked up from germline, CDR1 is DFQATT and CDR2 is SNEGSKA (reference sequence). The J segment lost 7 bases and the V segment lost 0 bases, leaving 6 bases of the junction unmatched. CDR3 length: 14 residues.

This clonotype has just a few counts. The chain employs TRBV7-2 and TRBJ2-7; TRBD2 matches 9 bases. This CDR3 has 14 amino acids. The V and J ends lost 7 bases and 2 bases, in that order; junction bases with no gene match: 6. Looked up from germline, CDR1 is SGHTA and CDR2 is FQGNSA. The CDR3 DNA reads as TGTGCCAGCACCACAGCGGGGGGCCCCTACGAGCAGTACTTC. This translates into CASTTAGGPYEQYF.

This clonotype was observed a handful of times. The J gene is TRBJ1-1, the V gene TRBV18; TRBD1 matches 9 bases. Germline V gene data show CDR1 as KGHSH and CDR2 as LQKENI. The CDR3 covers 14 residues. V lost 6 bases, J lost 5 bases, and 7 bases stayed unmatched. For the CDR3, the DNA is TGTGCCAGCTCCAGCGACAGGGGGGATACTGAAGCTTTCTTT. Its protein product is CASSSDRGDTEAFF.

The table lists this clonotype with a few counts. The rearrangement uses TRBV15 and TRBJ2-7, with unresolved D. V lost 2 bases to trimming and J lost 4 bases, with 21 bases between them. This CDR3 spans 17 amino acids. Germline CDR1 reads LNHNV; CDR2 reads YYDKDF (reference sequence). The CDR3 is CATSRSSAGAGTYEQYF. CDR3 sequence (DNA): TGTGCCACCAGCAGATCATCCGCAGGAGCAGGAACGTACGAGCAGTACTTC.

This clonotype was observed a single time. The chain employs TRBV12-3 or TRBV12-4 and TRBJ1-1; possible D gene TRBD1, 5 bases. This CDR3 region has 14 residues. The ends were cut back, 4 bases at V and 4 bases at J, with 13 bases in the middle. CDR3 in DNA: TGTGCCAGCAGTTCAGGAGGGGTGGCCACTGAAGCTTTCTTT. This encodes CASSSGGVATEAFF.

This clonotype occurred a few times. V gene TRBV20-1 combines with J gene TRBJ1-1; a weak D match, TRBD1 (5 bases). The germline V and J ends were trimmed by 6 bases and 11 bases, with 25 bases remaining between them. CDR1 is DFQATT and CDR2 is SNEGSKA in the germline V gene (reference sequence). This CDR3 region has 14 residues. CDR3: CSARASPGTGLAFF. CDR3 nucleotides: TGCAGTGCCCGAGCCTCACCCGGGACCGGTTTGGCTTTCTTT.

The chain employs TRBV12-3 or TRBV12-4 and TRBJ2-1; D is ambiguous. The CDR3 loop spans 16 amino acids. V was clipped by 2 bases and J by 3 bases, with 14 bases between them. CDR3 nucleotide sequence: TGTGCCAGCAGTTTACCCCCTACCCCCTTCTACAATGAGCAGTTCTTC. Translation: CASSLPPTPFYNEQFF.

The chain carries TRBV7-9 and TRBJ1-2, with D possibly being TRBD1 (6 bases). The CDR3 runs 16 residues. The germline gives CDR1 SEHNR, CDR2 FQNEAQ (reference sequence). With 5 bases removed from V and 6 bases from J, the gap between germline ends came to 22 bases. CDR3 nucleotide sequence: TGTGCCAGCAGCATAGACGGGGGCCTTGCCCGGCATGGCTACACCTTC. As protein: CASSIDGGLARHGYTF.

The chain couples TRBV27 to TRBJ1-3, with TRBD1 matching 7 bases. Germline V lookup: CDR1 MNHEY, CDR2 SMNVEV (reference sequence). The CDR3 loop spans 14 amino acids. V shed 5 bases, J shed 1 base, and the junction held 2 bases outside the gene matches. CDR3 region: CASSQQGSGNTIYF. CDR3 bases: TGTGCCAGCAGTCAACAGGGGTCTGGAAACACCATATATTTT.